Following are 3 T cell receptor beta chains from one sample sequenced in a study of shared clonotypes between healthy human individuals (dated by TCRdb to between 2020 and 2021). The library was made by the immunoSEQ multiplex PCR assay. Drawn from immuneACCESS, this table holds only the in-frame rearrangements with V and J called that TCRdb kept. Clones are partly lost; checked studies trace under half to an unresolved V gene and leave the rest unexplained. Across this sample there are 2.5 million or so clones, with more than 90% seen only once. The ten largest account for around 0.15% of the sample. The sequenced sample was naive CD4+ T cells sorted from blood. The sample's cell subset or site label is to be understood as: CD45RA+ positively selected. Every receptor here comes from a young man in good health.

The chain is built from TRBV7-9 and TRBJ2-1, with D tentatively TRBD1 (6 bases). CDR1 and CDR2 from the germline V gene are SEHNR and FQNEAQ (reference sequence). CDR3 length: 14 amino acids. V lost 1 base and J 7 bases, leaving 11 bases between the germline ends. CDR3 coding DNA: TGTGCCAGCAGCTTAGGGGACACCCGGAATGAGCAGTTCTTC. It encodes CASSLGDTRNEQFF.

The rearrangement uses TRBV30 and TRBJ2-7; D ambiguous. Germline CDR1 is GTSNPN and CDR2 is SVGIG (reference sequence). There are 14 residues in the CDR3. V gave up 1 base and J gave up 2 bases, with 12 bases separating them. The CDR3 region is CAWSATDRAYEQYF. The CDR3 DNA is TGTGCCTGGAGTGCCACAGACCGCGCCTACGAGCAGTACTTC.

This clone was counted once. The genes are TRBV7-8 and TRBJ1-3, with 9 bases lining up with TRBD1. The ends lost 5 bases at V and 3 bases at J; junction bases unmatched: 8. Germline-derived CDR1 and CDR2 are SGHVS and FQNEAQ. This CDR3 region has 16 residues. This CDR3 reads CASSIGQGSFGNTIYF. The CDR3, as DNA: TGTGCCAGCAGCATCGGACAGGGGAGCTTTGGAAACACCATATATTTT. Full variable domain (outside the CDR3, taken from reference TRBV7-8 and TRBJ1-3): GAGVSQSPRYKVAKRGQDVALRCDPISGHVSLFWYQQALGQGPEFLTYFQNEAQLDKSGLPSDRFFAERPEGSVSTLKIQRTQQEDSAVYLCASSIGQGSFGNTIYFGEGSWLTVV.